The rows below give T cell receptor beta chains drawn from one sample of a study of Ad26.COV2.S vaccination and SARS-CoV-2 variants. The data were produced by immunoSEQ multiplex PCR, yet TCRdb's version contains in-frame clones alone and is incomplete. The sample comprises about 400,000 clones, 70% to 90% of which are singletons, and about 3.6% rests with the top ten. The specimen was peripheral blood, collected in a trial of Ad26.COV2.S vaccine versus placebo. The source is a person between 18 and 65 years old who received the Ad26.COV2.S COVID-19 vaccine or a placebo. Both conserved end residues are part of each CDR3. Each record gives: D gene, V gene, clone size, CDR3 length, J gene, CDR3 DNA, CDR3 protein. D genes are given only for firm matches. The size of a clone is reported for some rows only, either as once, few or many, or as a class for expanded clones.

>-|TRBV5-6|-|16|TRBJ1-5
TGTGCCAGCAGCTTTGGCACAGCGTCTCACTTAGTGCCCCAGCATTTT
CASSFGTASHLVPQHF
>-|TRBV27|-|17|TRBJ1-6
TGTGCCAGCAGTCCCCGTGGAGGGTACTCCTATAATTCACCCCTCCACTTT
CASSPRGGYSYNSPLHF
>-|TRBV27|-|13|TRBJ2-5
TGTGCCAGCACGTCGGCAGGCCAAGAGACCCAGTACTTC
CASTSAGQETQYF
>-|TRBV4-3|-|15|TRBJ1-4
TGCGCCAGCAGCCAAGAGCAGGGGCCTAATGAAAAACTGTTTTTT
CASSQEQGPNEKLFF
>TRBD1|TRBV9|-|15|TRBJ1-2
TGTGCCAGCAGCGCCACGACAGGGGGCGACTATGGCTACACCTTC
CASSATTGGDYGYTF
>-|TRBV28|-|15|TRBJ1-1
TGTGCCAGCAGTTTATGGCCGGGGCGGAACACTGAAGCTTTCTTT
CASSLWPGRNTEAFF
>-|TRBV6-6|-|13|TRBJ1-4
TGTGCCAGCAGTTACGGTTTAGGGGAAAAACTGTTTTTT
CASSYGLGEKLFF
>-|TRBV19|once|13|TRBJ2-1
TGTGCCAGTAGTATAGATGCGAGTAATGAGCAGTTCTTC
CASSIDASNEQFF
>-|TRBV5-6|-|16|TRBJ1-6
TGTGCCAGCAGCTTGGGTGCGAGCTCCTATAATTCACCCCTCCACTTT
CASSLGASSYNSPLHF
>TRBD1|TRBV7-9|once|17|TRBJ2-3
TGTGCCAGCAGCGATTCATACAGGGGGCTGAAGCTTGATACGCAGTATTTT
CASSDSYRGLKLDTQYF
>TRBD1|TRBV28|-|15|TRBJ1-2
TGTGCCAGCAGTTCCGGACAGGGAGTCCCCTATGGCTACACCTTC
CASSSGQGVPYGYTF
>-|TRBV7-2|-|15|TRBJ2-4
TGTGCCAGCAGCTCAGGGCTCCTAGCCAAAAACATTCAGTACTTC
CASSSGLLAKNIQYF
>TRBD2|TRBV2|-|16|TRBJ2-1
TGTGCCAGCAGTGCGCGTCGACTAGCGGGGGGCAATGAGCAGTTCTTC
CASSARRLAGGNEQFF
>-|TRBV2|-|15|TRBJ2-1
TGTGCCAGCAGATTCGAAGGAAGCTCCTACAATGAGCAGTTCTTC
CASRFEGSSYNEQFF
>TRBD2|TRBV7-8|-|17|TRBJ2-1
TGTGCCAGCAGCTTAGGCTCCAGCGGGGGGTCCTACAATGAGCAGTTCTTC
CASSLGSSGGSYNEQFF
>TRBD1|TRBV10-3|-|16|TRBJ1-4
TGTGCCACCCGTCCGGGACAGGGGATTTATAATGAAAAACTGTTTTTT
CATRPGQGIYNEKLFF
>-|TRBV19|few|13|TRBJ1-5
TGTGCCAGTAGTATATCTGACGGTCAGCCCCAGCATTTT
CASSISDGQPQHF
>-|TRBV18|-|14|TRBJ1-3
TGTGCCAGCTCACCTGAGGGGGTCGGAAACACCATATATTTT
CASSPEGVGNTIYF
>-|TRBV7-2|-|16|TRBJ1-3
TGTGCCAGCAGCCTACAGGCTCTGAGCTCTGGAAACACCATATATTTT
CASSLQALSSGNTIYF
>-|TRBV7-8|once|13|TRBJ1-5
TGTGCCAGCAGCTATACAGGGAGTCAGCCCCAGCATTTT
CASSYTGSQPQHF
>-|TRBV4-2|-|13|TRBJ2-1
TGTGCCAGCAGCCAAGTTAGGGGGAATGAGCAGTTCTTC
CASSQVRGNEQFF
>TRBD1|TRBV30|-|14|TRBJ1-1
TGTGCCTGGAGTATACAGGGGAGAAACACTGAAGCTTTCTTT
CAWSIQGRNTEAFF
>-|TRBV4-3|-|17|TRBJ2-2
TGCGCCAGCAGCCAGAGAATGGCCTCGCCATATGCCGGGGAGCTGTTTTTT
CASSQRMASPYAGELFF
>TRBD2|TRBV6-6|-|16|TRBJ2-3
TGTGCCAGCTCCTCCTTCGAAGCGGGGGGCACAGATACGCAGTATTTT
CASSSFEAGGTDTQYF
>-|TRBV7-8|once|14|TRBJ2-7
TGTGCCAGCAGCTTAGTGGGGATGGGAAACGAGCAGTACTTC
CASSLVGMGNEQYF
>-|TRBV15|-|14|TRBJ2-7
TGTGCCACCAGCGCCACGGACGGCGCCTACGAGCAGTACTTC
CATSATDGAYEQYF
>TRBD1|TRBV5-1|-|14|TRBJ2-5
TGCGCCAGCACCAAGGTGGGGACAGGGGAGACCCAGTACTTC
CASTKVGTGETQYF
>TRBD1|TRBV7-3|once|17|TRBJ2-6
TGTGCCAGCAGCAAGGGACAGGGGGCGCCTGGGGCCAACGTCCTGACTTTC
CASSKGQGAPGANVLTF
>-|TRBV7-7|-|14|TRBJ1-6
TGTGCTAGCAGCTTAAAGGAGATTAATTCACCCCTCCACTTT
CASSLKEINSPLHF
>TRBD1|TRBV7-9|-|15|TRBJ1-2
TGTGCCAGCAGCCCGTGGGACAGGGGTTATGGTGGCTACACCTTC
CASSPWDRGYGGYTF
>-|TRBV3-1/TRBV3-2|-|13|TRBJ1-5
TGTGCCAGCAGCCAAGATTTAGTTCAGCCCCAGCATTTT
CASSQDLVQPQHF
>TRBD1|TRBV18|-|17|TRBJ2-1
TGTGCCAGCTCACCGGAAATGGGGACAGGGGGCGCCAATGAGCAGTTCTTC
CASSPEMGTGGANEQFF
>-|TRBV10-3|-|14|TRBJ1-3
TGTGCCATCAGTGAAGGAGGGCTTGGAAACACCATATATTTT
CAISEGGLGNTIYF
>-|TRBV11-3|-|14|TRBJ2-3
TGTGCCAGCGAGAATGATCCTAACACAGATACGCAGTATTTT
CASENDPNTDTQYF
>-|TRBV12-3/TRBV12-4|-|13|TRBJ1-2
TGTGCCAGCAGTTTAGTAACAAGTGGAGGCTACACCTTC
CASSLVTSGGYTF
>-|TRBV30|-|12|TRBJ2-5
TGTGCCTGGAGTTGGGGGATAGAGACCCAGTACTTC
CAWSWGIETQYF
>TRBD2|TRBV5-4|-|19|TRBJ2-7
TGTGCCAGCTTTCTGGCCCGATGGCTAGCGGGGACCTTGCCCGACGAGCAGTACTTC
CASFLARWLAGTLPDEQYF
>-|TRBV10-1|-|15|TRBJ2-2
TGCGCCAGCAGTGATGGGACAACGGACACCGGGGAGCTGTTTTTT
CASSDGTTDTGELFF
>-|TRBV9|-|17|TRBJ2-6
TGTGCCAGCAGCGAGGGGATATTCTCCTCTGGGGCCAACGTCCTGACTTTC
CASSEGIFSSGANVLTF
>-|TRBV7-2|-|14|TRBJ2-2
TGTGCCAGCAGCTTAAGTGGGGGCGGCGGGGAGCTGTTTTTT
CASSLSGGGGELFF
>TRBD2|TRBV7-2|-|16|TRBJ2-1
TGTGCCAGCAGCTTAGTGGCGGGGGGGCCCTACAATGAGCAGTTCTTC
CASSLVAGGPYNEQFF
>TRBD1|TRBV4-3|-|19|TRBJ2-7
TGCGCCAGCAGCCCCCCCCGGGACAGGGGGTATCCCAGCTCCTACGAGCAGTACTTC
CASSPPRDRGYPSSYEQYF
>-|TRBV5-1|-|14|TRBJ2-2
TGCGCCAGCAGCTACGGACAAAACACCGGGGAGCTGTTTTTT
CASSYGQNTGELFF
>TRBD2|TRBV19|-|15|TRBJ2-1
TGTGCCAGTAGTAACCAGCGGGGGGGTTACAATGAGCAGTTCTTC
CASSNQRGGYNEQFF
>-|TRBV10-3|once|13|TRBJ2-7
TGTGCCATCAGTGAGTCAGGAGGGTTCGAGCAGTACTTC
CAISESGGFEQYF
>-|TRBV7-3|-|12|TRBJ2-2
TGTGCCAGCAGCTCGAACACCGGGGAGCTGTTTTTT
CASSSNTGELFF